Each of the 5 T cell receptor beta chains below was sequenced from the same sample in a study of cytomegalovirus exposure and HLA in healthy donors. Primers: 60 Vbeta forward and 13 Jbeta reverse. Data came from immunoSEQ multiplex PCR; TCRdb stores just in-frame clones and leaves some out. The table has hundreds of thousands of clones, more than 70% seen once. Source material: PBMCs. The receptors were sampled from a boy younger than 18 in good health and CMV-seronegative.

The chain uses TRBV2 and TRBJ2-1; 10 bases match TRBD2. The CDR3 is 16 amino acids. Germline assignment: CDR1 SNHLY and CDR2 FYNNEI. V lost 1 base to trimming and J lost 10 bases; unmatched junction nucleotides: 10. For the CDR3, the DNA is TGTGCCAGCAGTGAAGGTTTCGGAGCGGGAGGGCCCGAGCAGTTCTTC. Translation gives CASSEGFGAGGPEQFF.

The chain uses TRBV29-1 and TRBJ2-7; TRBD2 aligns across 12 bases. This CDR3 contains 15 residues. Germline CDR1 reads SQVTM; CDR2 reads ANQGSEA. Trimming took 1 base from V and 5 from J; bases not matched to a gene: 6. The CDR3 spells CSVEGSPSGRDEQYF. CDR3 nucleotides: TGCAGCGTTGAAGGATCTCCTAGCGGGAGGGACGAGCAGTACTTC.

The rearrangement joins TRBV15 to TRBJ2-1; a possible D gene is TRBD2 (6 bases). The CDR3 sequence is 15 residues long. V lost 3 bases and J lost 5, with 14 bases in between. Germline-derived CDR1 and CDR2 are LNHNV and YYDKDF (reference sequence). The CDR3 coding sequence is TGTGCCACCAGCAGGGAGGCGGGCGGGAACAATGAGCAGTTCTTC. Protein sequence: CATSREAGGNNEQFF.

The genes are TRBV5-6 and TRBJ2-2; D is perhaps TRBD2 (6 bases). CDR1 is SGHDT, CDR2 YYEEEE, per germline. V was shortened by 1 base and J by 6 bases, with 10 bases between the two germline ends. The CDR3 contains 14 residues. This CDR3 is CASSLLGLSGELFF. Written as DNA, the CDR3 is TGTGCCAGCAGCTTGCTGGGACTCTCCGGGGAGCTGTTTTTT.

V and J are TRBV6-5 and TRBJ1-1, with D perhaps TRBD1 (5 bases). The CDR3 has 15 residues. Germline CDR1 and CDR2: MNHEY and SVGAGI. Between the trimmed V and J ends, which lost 5 bases and 5 bases, there was a span of 18 bases. CDR3 residues: CASSIENRLRTEAFF. DNA of the CDR3: TGTGCCAGCAGTATAGAAAACAGGCTCCGGACTGAAGCTTTCTTT.